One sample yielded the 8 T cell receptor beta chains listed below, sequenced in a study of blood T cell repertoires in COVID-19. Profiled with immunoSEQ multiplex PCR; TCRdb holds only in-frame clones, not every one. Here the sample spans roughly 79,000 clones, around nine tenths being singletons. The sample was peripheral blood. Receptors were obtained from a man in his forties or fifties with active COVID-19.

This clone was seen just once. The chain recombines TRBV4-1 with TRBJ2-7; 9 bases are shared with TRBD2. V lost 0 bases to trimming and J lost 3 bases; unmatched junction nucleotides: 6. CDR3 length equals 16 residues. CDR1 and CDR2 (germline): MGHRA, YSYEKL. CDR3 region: CASSQEASGNVYEQYF. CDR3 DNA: TGCGCCAGCAGCCAAGAGGCTAGCGGGAACGTCTACGAGCAGTACTTC.

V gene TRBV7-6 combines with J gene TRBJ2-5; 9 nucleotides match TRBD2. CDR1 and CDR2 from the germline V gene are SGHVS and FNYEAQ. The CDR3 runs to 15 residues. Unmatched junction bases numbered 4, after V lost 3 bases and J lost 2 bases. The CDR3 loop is CASSFTSGSQETQYF. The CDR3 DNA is TGTGCCAGCAGCTTTACTAGCGGGTCACAAGAGACCCAGTACTTC.

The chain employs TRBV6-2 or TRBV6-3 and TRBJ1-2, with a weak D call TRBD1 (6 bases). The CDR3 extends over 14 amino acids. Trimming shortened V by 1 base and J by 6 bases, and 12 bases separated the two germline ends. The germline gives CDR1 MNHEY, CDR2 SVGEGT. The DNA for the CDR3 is TGTGCCAGCAGTTACTTATTGACAGGACATGGCTACACCTTC. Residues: CASSYLLTGHGYTF.

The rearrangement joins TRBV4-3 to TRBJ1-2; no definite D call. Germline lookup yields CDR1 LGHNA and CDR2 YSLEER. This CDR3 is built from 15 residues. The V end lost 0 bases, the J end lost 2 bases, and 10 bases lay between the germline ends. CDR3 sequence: CASSQESGQNYGYTF. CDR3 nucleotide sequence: TGCGCCAGCAGCCAAGAAAGCGGTCAGAACTATGGCTACACCTTC.

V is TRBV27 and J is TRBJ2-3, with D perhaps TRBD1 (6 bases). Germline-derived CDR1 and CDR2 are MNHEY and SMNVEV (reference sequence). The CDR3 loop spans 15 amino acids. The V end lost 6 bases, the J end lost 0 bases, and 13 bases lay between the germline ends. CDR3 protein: CASRAGTLSTDTQYF. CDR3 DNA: TGTGCCAGCAGGGCCGGGACACTTAGCACAGATACGCAGTATTTT.

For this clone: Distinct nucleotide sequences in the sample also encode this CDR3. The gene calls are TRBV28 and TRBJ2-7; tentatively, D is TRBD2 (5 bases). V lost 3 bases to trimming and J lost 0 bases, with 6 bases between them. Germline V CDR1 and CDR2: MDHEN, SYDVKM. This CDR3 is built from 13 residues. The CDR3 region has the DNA TGTGCCAGCAGTTTGGGGAGCTCCTACGAGCAGTACTTC. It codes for CASSLGSSYEQYF.

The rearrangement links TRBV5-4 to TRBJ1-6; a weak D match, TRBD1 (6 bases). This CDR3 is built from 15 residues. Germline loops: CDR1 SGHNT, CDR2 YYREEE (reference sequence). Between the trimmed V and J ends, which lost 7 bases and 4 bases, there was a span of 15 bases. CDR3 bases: TGTGCCAGCGGGTCCGGCACAGGGTATAATTCACCCCTCCACTTT. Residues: CASGSGTGYNSPLHF. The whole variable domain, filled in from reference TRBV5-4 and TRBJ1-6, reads ETGVTQSPTHLIKTRGQQVTLRCSSQSGHNTVSWYQQALGQGPQFIFQYYREEENGRGNFPPRFSGLQFPNYSSELNVNALELDDSALYLCASGSGTGYNSPLHFGNGTRLTVT.

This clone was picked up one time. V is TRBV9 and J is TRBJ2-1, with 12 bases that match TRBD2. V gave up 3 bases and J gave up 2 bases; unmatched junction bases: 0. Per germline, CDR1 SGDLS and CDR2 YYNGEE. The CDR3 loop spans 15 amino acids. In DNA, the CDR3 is TGTGCCAGCAGCGGGACTAGCGGGGCCTACAATGAGCAGTTCTTC. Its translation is CASSGTSGAYNEQFF.